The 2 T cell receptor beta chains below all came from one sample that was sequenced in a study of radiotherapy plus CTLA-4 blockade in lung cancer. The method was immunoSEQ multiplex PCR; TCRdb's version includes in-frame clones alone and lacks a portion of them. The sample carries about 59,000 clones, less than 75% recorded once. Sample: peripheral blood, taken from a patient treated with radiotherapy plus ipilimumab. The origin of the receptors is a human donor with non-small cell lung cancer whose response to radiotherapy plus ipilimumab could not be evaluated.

CDR3 DNA sequence: TGCGCCAGCAGTTATGGACTAGCGGTCAATGAGCAGTTCTTC. This codes for CASSYGLAVNEQFF. The chain couples TRBV5-1 to TRBJ2-1, with TRBD2 matching 10 bases. Trimming removed 5 bases from V and 6 bases from J; junction bases left unmatched: 5. The CDR3 consists of 14 residues. Looked up from germline, CDR1 is SGHRS and CDR2 is YFSETQ. Looking up the rest from reference TRBV5-1 and TRBJ2-1 gives the full variable domain: KAGVTQTPRYLIKTRGQQVTLSCSPISGHRSVSWYQQTPGQGLQFLFEYFSETQRNKGNFPGRFSGRQFSNSRSEMNVSTLELGDSALYLCASSYGLAVNEQFFGPGTRLTVL.

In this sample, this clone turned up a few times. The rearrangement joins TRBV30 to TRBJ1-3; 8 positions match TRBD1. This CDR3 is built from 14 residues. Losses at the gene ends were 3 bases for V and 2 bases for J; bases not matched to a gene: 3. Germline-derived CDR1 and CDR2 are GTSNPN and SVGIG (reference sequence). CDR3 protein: CAWRATGAGNTIYF. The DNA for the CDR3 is TGTGCCTGGAGGGCGACAGGGGCTGGAAACACCATATATTTT.